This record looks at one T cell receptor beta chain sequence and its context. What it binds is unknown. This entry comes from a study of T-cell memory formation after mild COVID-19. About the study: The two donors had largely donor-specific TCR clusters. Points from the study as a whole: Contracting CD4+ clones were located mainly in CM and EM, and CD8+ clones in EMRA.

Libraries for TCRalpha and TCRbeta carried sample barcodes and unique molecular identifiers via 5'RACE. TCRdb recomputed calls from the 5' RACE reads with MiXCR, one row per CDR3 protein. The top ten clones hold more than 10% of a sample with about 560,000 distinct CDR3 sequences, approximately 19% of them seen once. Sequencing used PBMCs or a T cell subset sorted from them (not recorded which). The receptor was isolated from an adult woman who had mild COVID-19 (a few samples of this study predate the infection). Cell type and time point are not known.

The CDR3 protein is CASSPRQGLNEKLFF. CDR3 nucleotide sequence: TGTGCCAGCAGCCCCAGACAGGGGTTGAATGAAAAACTGTTTTTT. This chain uses TRBV7-9 with TRBJ1-4, with 8 bases identical to TRBD1. Germline CDR1 is SEHNR and CDR2 is FQNEAQ (reference sequence). This CDR3 has 15 amino acids. V lost 5 bases, J lost 5 bases, and 7 bases stayed unmatched.